This T cell receptor beta chain emerged from a study of blood T cell repertoires in COVID-19. Overall study: Sites across the United States, Italy and Spain contributed samples from acute and convalescent COVID-19. Sources were T cells, B-cell-depleted T cells, or PBMCs; the material itself was cDNA or gDNA.

Per the original methods: By means of reference gene primer amplification, nucleated cell counts were estimated. Libraries were prepared by immunoSEQ multiplex PCR; TCRdb keeps only in-frame clonotypes and omits some of them. Clonal size and the V and J genes are those of that table, whereas D and trimming came from the DNA. The table lists roughly 100,000 clones, about 80% of them singletons. At least ten counts were recorded for this clone. CDR1 is LNHDA, CDR2 SQIVND, per germline (reference sequence). V dropped 3 bases and J dropped 8; count of bases not matched to a gene: 13. This CDR3 spans 16 amino acids.

The sequence was obtained from a woman aged 70-85 years with acute or convalescent COVID-19. The sequenced sample consisted of peripheral blood. The genes are TRBV19 and TRBJ2-1; TRBD1 matches at 7 bases. The CDR3 DNA reads as TGTGCCAGTAGTATTGCGGCGACAGGGCCGGGCGATGAGCAGTTCTTC. It yields the protein CASSIAATGPGDEQFF.